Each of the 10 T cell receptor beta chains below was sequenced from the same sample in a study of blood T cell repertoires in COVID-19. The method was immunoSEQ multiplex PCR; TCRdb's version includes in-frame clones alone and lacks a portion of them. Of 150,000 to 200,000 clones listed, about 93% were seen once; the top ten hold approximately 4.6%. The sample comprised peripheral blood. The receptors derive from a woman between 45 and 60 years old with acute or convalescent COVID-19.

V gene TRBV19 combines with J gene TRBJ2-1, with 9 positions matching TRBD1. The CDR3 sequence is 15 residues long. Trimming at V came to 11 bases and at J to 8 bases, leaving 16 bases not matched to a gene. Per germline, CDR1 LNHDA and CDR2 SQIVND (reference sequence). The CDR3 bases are TGTGCCCGTTTGACCGGGACAGGGATGAACCATGAGCAGTTCTTC. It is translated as CARLTGTGMNHEQFF.

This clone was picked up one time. The CDR3 DNA sequence: TGTGCCAGCAGTTTATTGGCAGGGGGAATAGGCTATGGCTACACCTTC. It translates to CASSLLAGGIGYGYTF. J is TRBJ1-2 and V is TRBV28; 7 positions match TRBD1. V shed 1 base, J shed 4 bases, and the junction held 9 bases outside the gene matches. This CDR3 comprises 16 residues. CDR1 is MDHEN and CDR2 is SYDVKM in the germline V gene.

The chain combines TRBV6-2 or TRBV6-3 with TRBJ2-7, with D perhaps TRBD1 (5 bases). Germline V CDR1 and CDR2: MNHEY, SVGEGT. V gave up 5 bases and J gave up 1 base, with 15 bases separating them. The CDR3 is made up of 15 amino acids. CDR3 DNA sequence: TGTGCCAGCAGTACTTGGGCAGGGTGGTCCTACGAGCAGTACTTC. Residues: CASSTWAGWSYEQYF.

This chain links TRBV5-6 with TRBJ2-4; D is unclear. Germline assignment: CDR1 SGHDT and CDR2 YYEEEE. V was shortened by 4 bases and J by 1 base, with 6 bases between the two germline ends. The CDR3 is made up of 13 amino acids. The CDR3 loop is CASSLGAKNIQYF. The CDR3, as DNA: TGTGCCAGCAGCCTCGGGGCCAAAAACATTCAGTACTTC.

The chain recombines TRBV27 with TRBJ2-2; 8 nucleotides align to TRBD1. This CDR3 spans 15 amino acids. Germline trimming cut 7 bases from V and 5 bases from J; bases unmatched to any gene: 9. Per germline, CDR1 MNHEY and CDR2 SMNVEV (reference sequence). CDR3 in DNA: TGTGCCAGCACCCCGGACAGGGCTAAAACCGGGGAGCTGTTTTTT. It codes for CASTPDRAKTGELFF.

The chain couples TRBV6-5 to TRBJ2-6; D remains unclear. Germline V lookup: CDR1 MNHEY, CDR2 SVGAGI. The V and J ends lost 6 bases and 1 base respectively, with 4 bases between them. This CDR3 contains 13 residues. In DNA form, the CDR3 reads TGTGCCAGCAGCCATTCTGGGGCCAACGTCCTGACTTTC. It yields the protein CASSHSGANVLTF.

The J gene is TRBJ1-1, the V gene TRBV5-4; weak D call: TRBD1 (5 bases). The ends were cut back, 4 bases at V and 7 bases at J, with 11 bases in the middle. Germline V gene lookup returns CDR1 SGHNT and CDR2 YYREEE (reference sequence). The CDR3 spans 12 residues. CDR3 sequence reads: CASSQQANEAFF. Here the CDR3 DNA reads TGTGCCAGCAGCCAACAGGCTAATGAAGCTTTCTTT. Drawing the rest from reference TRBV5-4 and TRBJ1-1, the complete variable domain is ETGVTQSPTHLIKTRGQQVTLRCSSQSGHNTVSWYQQALGQGPQFIFQYYREEENGRGNFPPRFSGLQFPNYSSELNVNALELDDSALYLCASSQQANEAFFGQGTRLTVV.

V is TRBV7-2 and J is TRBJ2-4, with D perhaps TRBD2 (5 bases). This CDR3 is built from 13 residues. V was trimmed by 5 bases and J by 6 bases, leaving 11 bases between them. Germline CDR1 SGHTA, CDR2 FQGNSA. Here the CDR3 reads CASSNQLGNIQYF. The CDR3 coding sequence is TGTGCCAGCAGCAATCAACTAGGAAACATTCAGTACTTC.

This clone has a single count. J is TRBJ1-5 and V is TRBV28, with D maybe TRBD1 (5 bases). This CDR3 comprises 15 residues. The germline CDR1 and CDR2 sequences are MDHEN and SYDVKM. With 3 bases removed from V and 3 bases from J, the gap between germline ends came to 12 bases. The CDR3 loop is CASSFRRGNNQPQHF. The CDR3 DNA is TGTGCCAGCAGTTTTCGACGGGGGAACAATCAGCCCCAGCATTTT.

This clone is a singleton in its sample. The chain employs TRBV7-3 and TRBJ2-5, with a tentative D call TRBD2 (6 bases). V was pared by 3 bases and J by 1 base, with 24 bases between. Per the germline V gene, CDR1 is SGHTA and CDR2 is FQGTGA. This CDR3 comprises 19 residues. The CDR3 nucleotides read TGTGCCAGCAGCTTTCCCTTGGTCCGAACGGGGGTGCCCCAAGAGACCCAGTACTTC. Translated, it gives CASSFPLVRTGVPQETQYF.